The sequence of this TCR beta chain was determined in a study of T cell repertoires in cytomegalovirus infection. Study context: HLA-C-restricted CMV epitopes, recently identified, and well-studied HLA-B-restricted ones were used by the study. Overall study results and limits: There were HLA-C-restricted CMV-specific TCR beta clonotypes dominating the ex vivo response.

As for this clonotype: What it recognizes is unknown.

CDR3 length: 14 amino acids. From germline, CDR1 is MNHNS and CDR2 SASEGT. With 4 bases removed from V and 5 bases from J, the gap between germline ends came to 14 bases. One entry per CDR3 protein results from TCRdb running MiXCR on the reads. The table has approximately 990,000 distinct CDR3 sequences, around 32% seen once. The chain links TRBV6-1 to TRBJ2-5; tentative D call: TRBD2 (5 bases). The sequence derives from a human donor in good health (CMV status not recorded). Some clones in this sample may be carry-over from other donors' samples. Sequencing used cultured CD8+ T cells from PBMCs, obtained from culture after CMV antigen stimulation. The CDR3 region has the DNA TGTGCCAGCAGTGGATACAGTTCGGGGGAGACCCAGTACTTC. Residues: CASSGYSSGETQYF.